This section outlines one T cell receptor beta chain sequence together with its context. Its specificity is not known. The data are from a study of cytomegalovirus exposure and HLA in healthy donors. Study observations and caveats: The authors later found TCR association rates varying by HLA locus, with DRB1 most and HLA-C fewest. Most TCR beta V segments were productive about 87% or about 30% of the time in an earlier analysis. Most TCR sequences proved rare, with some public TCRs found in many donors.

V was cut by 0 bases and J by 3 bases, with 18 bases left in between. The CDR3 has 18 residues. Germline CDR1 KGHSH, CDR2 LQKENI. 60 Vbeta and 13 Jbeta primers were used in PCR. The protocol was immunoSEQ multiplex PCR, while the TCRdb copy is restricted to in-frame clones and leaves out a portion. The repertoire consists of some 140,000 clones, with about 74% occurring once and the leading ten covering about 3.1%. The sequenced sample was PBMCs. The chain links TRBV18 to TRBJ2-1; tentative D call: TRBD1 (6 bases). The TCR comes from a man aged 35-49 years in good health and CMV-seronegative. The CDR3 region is CASSPPVTSGEDYNEQFF. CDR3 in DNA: TGTGCCAGCTCACCACCTGTTACATCAGGGGAAGACTACAATGAGCAGTTCTTC.